The rows below give T cell receptor beta chains drawn from one sample of a study of shared clonotypes between healthy human individuals. Method: immunoSEQ multiplex PCR; TCRdb's copy keeps in-frame clones and lacks some. The data contain some 500,000 clones, about 96% of them singletons. Sequencing input: naive CD4+ T cells sorted from blood. All receptors derive from a woman in her thirties in good health. Both conserved end residues are part of each CDR3. Each record gives: J gene, D gene, V gene, clone size, CDR3 length, CDR3 DNA, CDR3 protein. D genes are given only for firm matches. For some rows the clone size is stated as once, few or many, or as a class when expanded; others skip it.

j_call: TRBJ1-1; d_call: NA; v_call: TRBV14; clone_size: NA; cdr3_length: 15; cdr3_nt: TGTGCCAGCAGCCAGTACGGGGTCCTGAACACTGAAGCTTTCTTT; cdr3_aa: CASSQYGVLNTEAFF
j_call: TRBJ1-4; d_call: TRBD1; v_call: TRBV4-1; clone_size: NA; cdr3_length: 18; cdr3_nt: TGCGCCAGCAGCCAAGGACAGGGGGCCCAACGAACTAATGAAAAACTGTTTTTT; cdr3_aa: CASSQGQGAQRTNEKLFF
j_call: TRBJ1-2; d_call: NA; v_call: TRBV29-1; clone_size: once; cdr3_length: 13; cdr3_nt: TGCAGCGCCCCCCCCCAGGGTGACTATGGCTACACCTTC; cdr3_aa: CSAPPQGDYGYTF
j_call: TRBJ1-5; d_call: TRBD1; v_call: TRBV27; clone_size: NA; cdr3_length: 15; cdr3_nt: TGTGCCAGCAGCTCACAGGGGCCGAGCAATCAGCCCCAGCATTTT; cdr3_aa: CASSSQGPSNQPQHF
j_call: TRBJ2-7; d_call: TRBD2; v_call: TRBV7-2; clone_size: NA; cdr3_length: 15; cdr3_nt: TGTGCCAGCAGCCAACCGGGACTAGCGATATACGAGCAGTACTTC; cdr3_aa: CASSQPGLAIYEQYF
j_call: TRBJ2-1; d_call: TRBD2; v_call: TRBV5-4; clone_size: NA; cdr3_length: 15; cdr3_nt: TGTGCCAGCAGCCCCGGGACTAGCGGGAGAAATGAGCAGTTCTTC; cdr3_aa: CASSPGTSGRNEQFF
j_call: TRBJ2-1; d_call: NA; v_call: TRBV5-5; clone_size: NA; cdr3_length: 16; cdr3_nt: TGTGCCAGCAGCTTGGTACGGACTCATCAATACAATGAGCAGTTCTTC; cdr3_aa: CASSLVRTHQYNEQFF
j_call: TRBJ2-5; d_call: TRBD2; v_call: TRBV6-5; clone_size: once; cdr3_length: 13; cdr3_nt: TGTGCCAGCAGATTAGCGGGAGGGGAGACCCAGTACTTC; cdr3_aa: CASRLAGGETQYF
j_call: TRBJ1-1; d_call: NA; v_call: TRBV18; clone_size: NA; cdr3_length: 16; cdr3_nt: TGTGCCAGCTCACCACTTCCCCCTACGTCTGACGCTGAAGCTTTCTTT; cdr3_aa: CASSPLPPTSDAEAFF
j_call: TRBJ2-3; d_call: TRBD2; v_call: TRBV5-4; clone_size: once; cdr3_length: 15; cdr3_nt: TGTGCCAGCAGCTCAGCGGGAAGATACACAGATACGCAGTATTTT; cdr3_aa: CASSSAGRYTDTQYF
j_call: TRBJ2-5; d_call: NA; v_call: TRBV18; clone_size: NA; cdr3_length: 15; cdr3_nt: TGTGCCAGCTCACCACGTGCCAGGCCGCAAGAGACCCAGTACTTC; cdr3_aa: CASSPRARPQETQYF
j_call: TRBJ2-7; d_call: NA; v_call: TRBV7-3; clone_size: NA; cdr3_length: 14; cdr3_nt: TGTGCCAGCAGCCGACAGGCCGGGGATTTCGCACTGTACTTC; cdr3_aa: CASSRQAGDFALYF
j_call: TRBJ2-3; d_call: NA; v_call: TRBV28; clone_size: NA; cdr3_length: 21; cdr3_nt: TGTGCCAGCAGCCCCCCGGGACAGGGGGTCAGCGGGAGGGCCCTCGCAGATACGCAGTATTTT; cdr3_aa: CASSPPGQGVSGRALADTQYF
j_call: TRBJ2-1; d_call: NA; v_call: TRBV5-6; clone_size: NA; cdr3_length: 16; cdr3_nt: TGTGCCAGCAGCCGAGCTCGGGCTAGTCTAAGGGATGAGCAGTTCTTC; cdr3_aa: CASSRARASLRDEQFF
j_call: TRBJ1-5; d_call: TRBD1; v_call: TRBV7-2; clone_size: NA; cdr3_length: 14; cdr3_nt: TGTGCCAGCGGGCCAGGGGGACGGTATCAGCCCCAGCATTTT; cdr3_aa: CASGPGGRYQPQHF
j_call: TRBJ2-5; d_call: NA; v_call: TRBV28; clone_size: NA; cdr3_length: 15; cdr3_nt: TGTGCCAGCAGTTTGATACAGGCAGGAGGAGAGACCCAGTACTTC; cdr3_aa: CASSLIQAGGETQYF
j_call: TRBJ1-3; d_call: NA; v_call: TRBV4-1; clone_size: NA; cdr3_length: 13; cdr3_nt: TGCGCCAGCAGCCAAGGACGGGAAAACACCATATATTTT; cdr3_aa: CASSQGRENTIYF
j_call: TRBJ1-1; d_call: NA; v_call: TRBV11-3; clone_size: NA; cdr3_length: 12; cdr3_nt: TGTGCCAGCAGCTCCCCGGGGGGGAAAGCTTTCTTT; cdr3_aa: CASSSPGGKAFF
j_call: TRBJ1-1; d_call: NA; v_call: TRBV29-1; clone_size: NA; cdr3_length: 12; cdr3_nt: TGCAGCGCGAGGGGGGGGAACACTGAAGCTTTCTTT; cdr3_aa: CSARGGNTEAFF
j_call: TRBJ2-5; d_call: NA; v_call: TRBV14; clone_size: NA; cdr3_length: 14; cdr3_nt: TGTGCCAGCAGCCCAAGGACATCACGGGAGACCCAGTACTTC; cdr3_aa: CASSPRTSRETQYF
j_call: TRBJ2-7; d_call: TRBD1; v_call: TRBV28; clone_size: NA; cdr3_length: 15; cdr3_nt: TGTGCCAGCAGCACAACCGGGACAGGGGTGCACGAGCAGTACTTC; cdr3_aa: CASSTTGTGVHEQYF
j_call: TRBJ2-5; d_call: NA; v_call: TRBV29-1; clone_size: NA; cdr3_length: 14; cdr3_nt: TGCAGCGTTCGAACAGTCCAATTCCAAGAGACCCAGTACTTC; cdr3_aa: CSVRTVQFQETQYF
j_call: TRBJ2-5; d_call: TRBD2; v_call: TRBV4-1; clone_size: NA; cdr3_length: 19; cdr3_nt: TGCGCCAGCAGCCAAGATCCGGGACTAGCGGGAGTCGTAGGTGAGACCCAGTACTTC; cdr3_aa: CASSQDPGLAGVVGETQYF
j_call: TRBJ1-3; d_call: TRBD1; v_call: TRBV9; clone_size: once; cdr3_length: 17; cdr3_nt: TGTGCCAGCAGCGGGGCACTCGGACAGGGGGGATGGAACACCATATATTTT; cdr3_aa: CASSGALGQGGWNTIYF
j_call: TRBJ1-2; d_call: NA; v_call: TRBV30; clone_size: NA; cdr3_length: 14; cdr3_nt: TGTGCCTGGAGGGTTTCTGGGGGGCTATATGGCTACACCTTC; cdr3_aa: CAWRVSGGLYGYTF
j_call: TRBJ2-1; d_call: TRBD2; v_call: TRBV11-3; clone_size: NA; cdr3_length: 16; cdr3_nt: TGTGCCAGCAGCTTAGTCGGGACTAGCGCAAACAATGAGCAGTTCTTC; cdr3_aa: CASSLVGTSANNEQFF
j_call: TRBJ1-5; d_call: NA; v_call: TRBV2; clone_size: NA; cdr3_length: 15; cdr3_nt: TGTGCCAGCAGTGAAATGATAGGGACCCATCAGCCCCAGCATTTT; cdr3_aa: CASSEMIGTHQPQHF
j_call: TRBJ2-3; d_call: TRBD1; v_call: TRBV28; clone_size: NA; cdr3_length: 16; cdr3_nt: TGTGCCAGCAGTTTCCCTAGACAGGGGGCGAGGGATACGCAGTATTTT; cdr3_aa: CASSFPRQGARDTQYF
j_call: TRBJ2-2; d_call: NA; v_call: TRBV7-9; clone_size: once; cdr3_length: 18; cdr3_nt: TGTGCCAGCGCCCGCATGGTAACGATTACCTCGAACACCGGGGAGCTGTTTTTT; cdr3_aa: CASARMVTITSNTGELFF
j_call: TRBJ2-3; d_call: TRBD2; v_call: TRBV25-1; clone_size: NA; cdr3_length: 16; cdr3_nt: TGTGCCAGCAGATACGGAAGGGGACTAAGAACAGATACGCAGTATTTT; cdr3_aa: CASRYGRGLRTDTQYF
j_call: TRBJ2-7; d_call: NA; v_call: TRBV15; clone_size: NA; cdr3_length: 16; cdr3_nt: TGTGCCACCAGCAGAGTTGGAAGGGAGCGGTCCTACGAGCAGTACTTC; cdr3_aa: CATSRVGRERSYEQYF
j_call: TRBJ1-5; d_call: NA; v_call: TRBV5-6; clone_size: NA; cdr3_length: 12; cdr3_nt: TGTGCCAGCAGTCCTTCAGTAAAGCCCCAGCATTTT; cdr3_aa: CASSPSVKPQHF
j_call: TRBJ2-1; d_call: TRBD2; v_call: TRBV28; clone_size: NA; cdr3_length: 14; cdr3_nt: TGTGCCAGCAGACGAGCGGGAAAAGCCAATGAGCAGTTCTTC; cdr3_aa: CASRRAGKANEQFF